This T cell receptor beta chain was profiled in a study of cytomegalovirus exposure and HLA in healthy donors. Looked up from germline, CDR1 is SGHRS and CDR2 is YFSETQ. J lost 1 base, V lost 4 bases, and 4 bases had no gene match. The CDR3 spans 14 residues. In the PCR, 60 Vbeta and 13 Jbeta primers were used. Produced via immunoSEQ multiplex PCR; TCRdb's table is partial and in-frame only. The sample carries 130,000 to 150,000 clones, about 70% recorded once. The TCR comes from a young man in good health and CMV-seronegative. Material: PBMCs. The gene calls are TRBV5-1 and TRBJ2-5; 7 bases agree with TRBD1. The CDR3 reads CASSGAGGQETQYF. CDR3 nucleotides: TGCGCCAGCAGCGGGGCAGGGGGCCAAGAGACCCAGTACTTC.